The present TCR beta chain was sequenced within a study of technical replicates of blood from a few donors. V was trimmed by 3 bases and J by 0 bases, leaving 12 bases between them. The CDR3 runs to 16 residues. Germline V lookup: CDR1 WNHNN, CDR2 SYGVQD (reference sequence). Sequenced by immunoSEQ multiplex PCR; TCRdb stores in-frame clones only, minus some. The sample has around 100,000 clones, over 90% seen once; the top ten hold approximately 0.21%. The clonotype originates from a human donor in good health. The chain recombines TRBV10-1 with TRBJ1-3, with D hard to call. Sequenced input: T cells isolated from PBMCs. For the CDR3, the DNA is TGCGCCAGCAGTGAAAGTGACATTAGCTCTGGAAACACCATATATTTT. It specifies CASSESDISSGNTIYF.